Sequencing of this TCR beta chain was carried out in a study of human thymus T cells. The junction had 2 bases not matched to a gene; V was cut back by 0 bases and J by 3 bases. Looked up from germline, CDR1 is SGHRS and CDR2 is YFSETQ. The CDR3 length is 15 residues. Clones were read by immunoSEQ multiplex PCR, and TCRdb kept only the in-frame ones, dropping some. The sample includes some 50,000 clones, approximately 95% of them seen just once. The sequencing input was blood. The clonotype comes from a girl under three years old with a congenital heart defect but otherwise immunologically healthy. V gene TRBV5-1 combines with J gene TRBJ2-1; 8 bases align to TRBD2. CDR3 sequence: CASSLVREVYNEQFF. CDR3 nucleotides: TGCGCCAGCAGCTTGGTGCGGGAGGTCTACAATGAGCAGTTCTTC.